The 9 T cell receptor beta chains in this list originate from one sample, sequenced in a study of blood T cell repertoires in COVID-19. The method was immunoSEQ multiplex PCR; TCRdb's version includes in-frame clones alone and lacks a portion of them. The sample has some 140,000 clones; roughly 85% are singletons. Sequencing was carried out using peripheral blood. The receptors come from a man aged 55 to 70 with acute or convalescent COVID-19.

In this sample, this clone turned up a few times. The chain employs TRBV11-1 and TRBJ1-5, with 8 bases matching TRBD1. V was pared by 5 bases and J by 6 bases, with 3 bases of the junction left unmatched. Germline lookup yields CDR1 SGHAT and CDR2 FQDESV (reference sequence). The CDR3 extends over 13 amino acids. In DNA form, the CDR3 reads TGTGCCAGCAGCCTGGACAGGGCTCAGCCCCAGCATTTT. Protein sequence: CASSLDRAQPQHF.

This clone was recorded once. This chain connects TRBV18 to TRBJ1-1, with D possibly TRBD1 on 6 matching bases. Germline CDR1 is KGHSH and CDR2 is LQKENI. The CDR3 totals 15 residues. Deletions cut 9 bases from V and 3 bases from J, with 20 bases between. CDR3 bases: TGTGCCAGTCTCAACAGAGGGGGGGCGGACACTGAAGCTTTCTTT. Translated: CASLNRGGADTEAFF.

The chain uses TRBV28 and TRBJ2-7; D gene uncertain. Germline loops: CDR1 MDHEN, CDR2 SYDVKM. The V gene lost 4 bases and the J gene lost 5 bases, with 12 bases spanning the gap. This CDR3 comprises 13 residues. The chain's CDR3 is CASSSGMLDEQYF. The CDR3 nucleotides are TGTGCCAGCAGTTCAGGCATGCTGGACGAGCAGTACTTC.

The J gene is TRBJ1-2, the V gene TRBV19, with D uncertain. There are 10 residues in the CDR3. Germline V CDR1 and CDR2: LNHDA, SQIVND (reference sequence). Deletions cut 8 bases from V and 3 bases from J, with 4 bases between. For the CDR3, the DNA is TGTGCCAGTGGAGACTATGGCTACACCTTC. Its protein is CASGDYGYTF. Combining the CDR3 with reference TRBV19 and TRBJ1-2 gives the whole variable domain DGGITQSPKYLFRKEGQNVTLSCEQNLNHDAMYWYRQDPGQGLRLIYYSQIVNDFQKGDIAEGYSVSREKKESFPLTVTSAQKNPTAFYLCASGDYGYTFGSGTRLTVV.

V gene TRBV6-2 or TRBV6-3 combines with J gene TRBJ2-7, with 7 bases identical to TRBD2. V shed 0 bases and J 0 bases; nucleotides not matched to a gene: 5. The CDR3 runs 16 residues. Germline values: CDR1 MNHEY, CDR2 SVGEGT. The CDR3 DNA follows: TGTGCCAGCAGTTACTCTTGGCGCGGGGGCTCCTACGAGCAGTACTTC. Translating it yields CASSYSWRGGSYEQYF.

This sequence joins TRBV7-9 and TRBJ1-2; 10 bases agree with TRBD1. Losses at the gene ends were 6 bases for V and 3 bases for J; bases not matched to a gene: 10. The germline gives CDR1 SEHNR, CDR2 FQNEAQ (reference sequence). The length of the CDR3 is 16 residues. The CDR3 is CASSPLPGQGYYGYTF. The CDR3, as DNA: TGTGCCAGCAGTCCCCTGCCGGGACAGGGGTACTATGGCTACACCTTC.

The genes are TRBV3-1 (or the pseudogene TRBV3-2) and TRBJ2-3; 8 positions agree with TRBD2. Looked up from germline, CDR1 is LGHDT and CDR2 is YNNKEL (reference sequence). The CDR3 loop spans 16 amino acids. The V segment lost 3 bases and the J segment 1 base; nucleotides outside the gene matches: 6. The CDR3 here is CASSQRTSGGTDTQYF. The CDR3 DNA sequence: TGTGCCAGCAGCCAGCGAACTAGCGGAGGCACAGATACGCAGTATTTT.

This clone has only a few counts. The V and J genes are TRBV6-2 or TRBV6-3 and TRBJ1-1, with D uncertain. Germline V gives CDR1 MNHEY, CDR2 SVGEGT. Trimming stripped 2 bases from V and 11 bases from J, with 9 bases between. The CDR3 spans 11 residues. CDR3 region: CASSYSIFAFF. CDR3 DNA sequence: TGTGCCAGCAGTTACAGCATTTTCGCTTTCTTT.

The chain uses TRBV19 and TRBJ1-4; D remains ambiguous. Trimming removed 3 bases at V and 2 bases at J, with 10 bases between. The CDR3 covers 15 residues. Germline lookup yields CDR1 LNHDA and CDR2 SQIVND (reference sequence). CDR3 sequence reads: CASSMARATNEKLFF. The CDR3 nucleotides are TGTGCCAGTAGTATGGCGAGGGCGACTAATGAAAAACTGTTTTTT.